The 15 T cell receptor beta chains below were found in one sample sequenced in a study of T cells in women clearing cervical HPV infection. Method: immunoSEQ multiplex PCR; TCRdb's copy keeps in-frame clones and lacks some. This repertoire comprises roughly 38,000 clones; its ten largest clones make up around 6.4%. Sequencing was performed on blood buffy coat. These receptors all come from a woman aged 18-70 years with a cervical HPV16 infection that either progressed to CIN3+ or cleared (not recorded which).

About this clone itself: The observed sequence ends 3 residues before the CDR3 terminus, with the missing tail filled in from the germline J gene. J is TRBJ2-5 and V is TRBV11-2; tentatively, D is TRBD1 (6 bases). Germline-derived CDR1 and CDR2 are SGHAT and FQNNGV. There are 14 residues in the CDR3. V gave up 1 base and J gave up 1 base, with 7 bases separating them. The CDR3 loop reads CASSLGTVQETQYF. CDR3 DNA, as far as it was read: TGTGCCAGCAGCTTAGGGACAGTCCAAGAGACC.

On this clone itself: The read halts 3 residues ahead of the CDR3 end, with the missing end drawn from the germline J gene. The chain couples TRBV27 to TRBJ1-1, with 9 bases matching TRBD1. The CDR3 is 15 amino acids. CDR1 is MNHEY, CDR2 SMNVEV, per germline (reference sequence). This CDR3 reads CASSSSMTGGMGAFF. Incomplete CDR3 DNA: TGTGCCAGCAGTAGCAGCATGACAGGGGGAATGGGA.

On this clone itself: The junction differs from germline at one of its ends, possibly a read error. CDR3 protein: CASRLAGFGEKLFF. The sequenced CDR3 bases are TGTGCCAGCAGGTTGGCAGGGTTCGGTGAAAAA. The chain uses TRBV5-6 and TRBJ1-4, with D perhaps TRBD1 (5 bases). The read ends 3 residues before the CDR3 terminus; that terminus is restored from the germline J gene. The CDR3 runs 14 residues. Germline values: CDR1 SGHDT, CDR2 YYEEEE.

CDR3 sequence: CASSPVSGGQGGTEAFF. The CDR3 DNA, read in part, is TGTGCCAGCTCACCAGTATCGGGGGGACAGGGGGGCACTGAA. The chain carries TRBV18 and TRBJ1-1; TRBD1 aligns across 11 bases. The sequenced fragment ends 3 residues before the CDR3 boundary, so the rest is inferred from the germline J gene. The V and J ends lost 2 bases and 4 bases, in that order; junction bases with no gene match: 9. CDR1 is KGHSH and CDR2 is LQKENI in the germline V gene. This CDR3 has 17 amino acids. The variable domain in full, with the rest retrieved from reference TRBV18 and TRBJ1-1, is NAGVMQNPRHLVRRRGQEARLRCSPMKGHSHVYWYRQLPEEGLKFMVYLQKENIIDESGMPKERFSAEFPKEGPSILRIQQVVRGDSAAYFCASSPVSGGQGGTEAFFGQGTRLTVV.

With respect to this clone: Sequencing ends 3 residues short of the CDR3 end; the germline J gene provides the rest. The rearrangement joins TRBV19 to TRBJ2-7; a possible D gene is TRBD1 (5 bases). Germline-derived CDR1 and CDR2 are LNHDA and SQIVND (reference sequence). With 1 base removed from V and 3 bases from J, the gap between germline ends came to 13 bases. The CDR3 spans 15 residues. Partial CDR3 DNA: TGTGCCAGTAGTATAGCGGTAGGGGCAGTCTACGAG. Translating it yields CASSIAVGAVYE. The entire CDR3 protein is CASSIAVGAVYEQYF.

About this clone: The read finishes 3 residues shy of the CDR3 end, and the germline J gene is used to complete it. The chain combines TRBV7-2 with TRBJ1-5, with D possibly being TRBD1 (6 bases). The germline V gene encodes CDR1 SGHTA and CDR2 FQGNSA. The CDR3 has 13 amino acids. V was shortened by 1 base and J by 7 bases, with 8 bases between the two germline ends. The DNA read from the CDR3 is TGTGCCAGCAGCTTAGTGACAGGCCAGCCC. This translates into CASSLVTGQP. The full CDR3 protein is CASSLVTGQPQHF.

Notes on this clone: The read ends 3 residues shy of where the CDR3 ends; the end is completed using the germline J gene. The rearrangement uses TRBV18 and TRBJ1-1, with D perhaps TRBD1 (5 bases). This CDR3 is built from 13 residues. V was clipped by 6 bases and J by 0 bases, with 8 bases between them. Germline V gene lookup returns CDR1 KGHSH and CDR2 LQKENI. This CDR3 reads CASSDTMNTEAFF. Partial CDR3 DNA: TGTGCCAGCTCGGACACCATGAACACTGAA.

About this clone: The CDR3 end falls 3 residues outside the read, so it is completed with the germline J gene. This sequence joins TRBV5-1 and TRBJ2-3; the match to TRBD2 covers 11 bases. V lost 0 bases to trimming and J lost 2 bases; unmatched junction nucleotides: 14. There are 20 residues in the CDR3. Germline V gives CDR1 SGHRS, CDR2 YFSETQ. The CDR3 region is CASSLAEASGGFVPTDTQYF. The CDR3 bases that were read are TGCGCCAGCAGCTTGGCCGAGGCTAGCGGGGGGTTCGTTCCCACAGATACG.

Details on this clone: Read sequence stops 3 residues before the CDR3 end, and the germline J gene provides the missing end. The chain recombines TRBV19 with TRBJ2-3, with 7 bases fitting TRBD1. CDR3 size: 14 residues. Per the germline V gene, CDR1 is LNHDA and CDR2 is SQIVND (reference sequence). The sequenced part of the CDR3 DNA is TGTGCCAGTAGTAGCGAACAGGGGAGAGAGACG. This encodes CASSSEQGRET. The entire CDR3 reads CASSSEQGRETQYF.

Remarks on this clone: The read terminates 3 residues ahead of where the CDR3 ends, so the germline J gene completes it. The V gene is TRBV5-3, the J gene TRBJ2-7, with TRBD2 as a possible D gene (7 bases). Being an ORF, TRBV5-3 has a function that is uncertain. V lost 9 bases, J lost 3 bases, and 16 bases lay in between. CDR3 length: 13 amino acids. The CDR3 spells CAKVSGDNYEQYF. The sequenced part of the CDR3 DNA is TGTGCCAAAGTCAGCGGGGACAACTACGAG.

Comments on this clone: The read finishes 3 residues shy of the CDR3 end, and the germline J gene is used to complete it. The chain combines TRBV19 with TRBJ2-7; 7 nucleotides align to TRBD2. V gave up 1 base and J gave up 3 bases; unmatched junction bases: 6. In germline, CDR1 is LNHDA, CDR2 SQIVND (reference sequence). There are 15 residues in the CDR3. CDR3 in amino acids: CASSIAGGYDYEQYF. CDR3 bases read: TGTGCCAGTAGTATAGCGGGGGGATATGACTACGAG.

On this clone itself: The read terminates 3 residues ahead of where the CDR3 ends, so the germline J gene completes it. This sequence joins TRBV19 and TRBJ1-2; TRBD1 matches at 7 bases. V shed 3 bases, J shed 0 bases, and the junction held 7 bases outside the gene matches. Germline-derived CDR1 and CDR2 are LNHDA and SQIVND (reference sequence). There are 16 residues in the CDR3. The CDR3: CASSMEDRAANYGYTF. The CDR3 DNA, read in part, is TGTGCCAGTAGTATGGAAGACAGGGCGGCTAACTATGGC.

Worth noting for this clone: Read sequence stops 3 residues before the CDR3 end, and the germline J gene provides the missing end. This chain links TRBV19 with TRBJ1-2, with D possibly matching TRBD1 (6 bases). CDR3 length: 14 residues. Germline values: CDR1 LNHDA, CDR2 SQIVND (reference sequence). CDR3 bases read: TGTGCCAGTAGTATTCTAGCGGGGGCCGGCGAC. Translating gives CASSILAGAGD. The whole CDR3 reads CASSILAGAGDYTF.

About this clone: From the germline J gene comes the end of the CDR3, since the read stops 3 residues before it. V usage is TRBV11-3 and J usage is TRBJ2-4, with D possibly TRBD1 on 6 matching bases. CDR1 and CDR2 (germline): SGHNT, YENEEA. This CDR3 is 14 amino acids long. The sequenced CDR3 bases are TGTGCCAGCAGGCCCAAAGGGGGTGAGGGGACT. Encoded protein: CASRPKGGEGT. The CDR3 in its entirety is CASRPKGGEGTQYF.

The covered CDR3 bases are TGTGCCAGCAGCACAGACAGGGTGGTTGGC. It encodes CASSTDRVVG. The CDR3 in its entirety is CASSTDRVVGYTF. The chain carries TRBV7-3 and TRBJ1-2; the match to TRBD1 covers 7 bases. Read data end 3 residues before the CDR3 end; the end is taken from the germline J gene. Trimming at V came to 5 bases and at J to 7 bases, leaving 7 bases not matched to a gene. The CDR3 contains 13 residues. The germline V gene encodes CDR1 SGHTA and CDR2 FQGTGA.